One and the same sample provided the 5 T cell receptor beta chains below, sequenced in a study of PD-L1 blockade in urothelial cancer. Produced via immunoSEQ multiplex PCR; TCRdb's table is partial and in-frame only. The sample contains 45,000 to 50,000 clones, 70% to 90% of which appear only once. Specimen: PBMCs, collected around atezolizumab (anti-PD-L1) treatment. Receptor source: an elderly man with urothelial cancer.

This chain connects TRBV2 to TRBJ1-1; D is uncertain. Trimming left V 5 bases short and J 4 bases short, with 20 bases between. Germline assignment: CDR1 SNHLY and CDR2 FYNNEI. The CDR3 covers 16 residues. The chain's CDR3 is CASSLRPRREPTEAFF. The DNA of the CDR3 is TGTGCCAGCAGTCTCCGACCGCGAAGGGAGCCCACTGAAGCTTTCTTT.

This sequence joins TRBV28 and TRBJ2-1; TRBD2 matches 8 bases. The CDR3 has 13 amino acids. Trimming at V came to 8 bases and at J to 7 bases, leaving 7 bases not matched to a gene. CDR1 MDHEN and CDR2 SYDVKM come from the germline V gene. The CDR3 sequence is CASRTGGRNEQFF. In DNA, the CDR3 is TGTGCCAGCCGGACGGGAGGGCGGAATGAGCAGTTCTTC.

The rearrangement uses TRBV5-4 and TRBJ2-5; 12 nucleotides match TRBD2. This CDR3 is built from 15 residues. V trimming: 3 bases; J trimming: 1 base; junction bases outside the gene matches: 1. The V gene's germline CDR1 is SGHNT and CDR2 YYREEE (reference sequence). Here the CDR3 reads CASSSTSGSQETQYF. The CDR3 DNA is TGTGCCAGCAGCTCGACTAGCGGGAGCCAAGAGACCCAGTACTTC.

In regard to this clone: Other DNA sequences in the sample encode the same CDR3. The V call is TRBV18, the J call TRBJ2-3; no reliable D call. Germline V gives CDR1 KGHSH, CDR2 LQKENI. Trimming removed 2 bases at V and 6 bases at J, with 6 bases between. The CDR3 has 12 residues. The CDR3 sequence is CASSPGGDTQYF. Here the CDR3 DNA reads TGTGCCAGCTCACCAGGCGGTGATACGCAGTATTTT. The variable domain in full, with the rest retrieved from reference TRBV18 and TRBJ2-3, is NAGVMQNPRHLVRRRGQEARLRCSPMKGHSHVYWYRQLPEEGLKFMVYLQKENIIDESGMPKERFSAEFPKEGPSILRIQQVVRGDSAAYFCASSPGGDTQYFGPGTRLTVL.

This clone occurred a few times. The chain joins TRBV29-1 to TRBJ2-1; maybe TRBD2 (6 bases). This CDR3 comprises 14 residues. The V and J ends lost 6 bases and 4 bases respectively, with 16 bases between them. Germline V gene sequence: CDR1 SQVTM, CDR2 ANQGSEA. This chain's CDR3 is CSVRRRVGYNEQFF. DNA of the CDR3: TGCAGCGTCCGGAGGAGGGTTGGGTACAATGAGCAGTTCTTC.